These 2 T cell receptor beta chains originate from one sample sequenced in a study of cytomegalovirus exposure and HLA in healthy donors (TCRdb year 2017). The library relied on the immunoSEQ multiplex PCR assay. The table comes from immuneACCESS by way of TCRdb, which keeps in-frame sequences with V and J called. Part of the clones is missing from these tables; in studies checked, under half for an unresolved V gene and the rest for unknown reasons. The sample yields over 200,000 clones; approximately 87% were counted once. Around 5.6% of the sample comes from the top ten. Sequencing used PBMCs. These receptors were collected from a woman aged 18-35 years in good health and CMV-seronegative.

The V call is TRBV10-3, the J call TRBJ1-2; D remains unclear. This CDR3 is 13 amino acids long. V was clipped by 0 bases and J by 7 bases, with 9 bases between them. Looked up from germline, CDR1 is ENHRY and CDR2 is SYGVKD. This CDR3 reads CAISESTAGGYTF. Written as DNA, the CDR3 is TGTGCCATCAGTGAGTCTACGGCGGGTGGCTACACCTTC.

The rearrangement uses TRBV11-1 and TRBJ2-1, with unresolved D. CDR1 is SGHAT, CDR2 FQDESV, per germline (reference sequence). V lost 0 bases and J lost 10, with 7 bases in between. The CDR3 totals 12 residues. CDR3 region: CASSLARREQFF. CDR3 in DNA: TGTGCCAGCAGCTTAGCCAGGCGGGAGCAGTTCTTC.